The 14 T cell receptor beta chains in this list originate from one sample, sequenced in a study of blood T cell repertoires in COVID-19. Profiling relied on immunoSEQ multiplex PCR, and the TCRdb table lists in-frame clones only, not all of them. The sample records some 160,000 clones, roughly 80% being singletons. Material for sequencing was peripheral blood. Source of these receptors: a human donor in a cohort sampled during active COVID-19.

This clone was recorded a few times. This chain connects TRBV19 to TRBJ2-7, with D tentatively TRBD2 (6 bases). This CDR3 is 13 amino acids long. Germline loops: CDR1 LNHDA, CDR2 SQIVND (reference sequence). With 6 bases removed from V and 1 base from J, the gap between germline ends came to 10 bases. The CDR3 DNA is TGTGCCAGTAGAGCACGGGGGTCCTACGAGCAGTACTTC. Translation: CASRARGSYEQYF.

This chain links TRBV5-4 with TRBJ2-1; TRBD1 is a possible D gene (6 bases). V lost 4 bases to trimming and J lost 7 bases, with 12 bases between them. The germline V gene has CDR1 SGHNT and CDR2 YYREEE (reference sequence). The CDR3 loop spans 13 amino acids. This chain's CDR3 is CASSRTDQNEQFF. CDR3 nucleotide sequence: TGTGCCAGCAGCAGGACAGATCAGAATGAGCAGTTCTTC.

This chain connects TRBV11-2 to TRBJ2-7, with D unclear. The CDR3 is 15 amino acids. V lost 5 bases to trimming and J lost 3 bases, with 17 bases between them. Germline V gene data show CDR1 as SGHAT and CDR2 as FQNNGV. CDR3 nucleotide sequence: TGTGCCAGCAGCCCCCCTCTAGTCCCCAACTACGAGCAGTACTTC. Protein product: CASSPPLVPNYEQYF. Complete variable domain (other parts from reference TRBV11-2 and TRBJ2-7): EAGVAQSPRYKIIEKRQSVAFWCNPISGHATLYWYQQILGQGPKLLIQFQNNGVVDDSQLPKDRFSAERLKGVDSTLKIQPAKLEDSAVYLCASSPPLVPNYEQYFGPGTRLTVT.

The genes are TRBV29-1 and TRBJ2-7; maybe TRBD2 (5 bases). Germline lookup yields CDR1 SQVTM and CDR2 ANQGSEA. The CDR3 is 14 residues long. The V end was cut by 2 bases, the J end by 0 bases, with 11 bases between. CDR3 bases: TGCAGCGTTGAATCGAGGGAAAGCTCCTACGAGCAGTACTTC. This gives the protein CSVESRESSYEQYF.

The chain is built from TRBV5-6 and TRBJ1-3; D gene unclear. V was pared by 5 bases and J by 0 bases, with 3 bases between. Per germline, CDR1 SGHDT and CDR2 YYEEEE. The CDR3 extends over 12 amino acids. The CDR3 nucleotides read TGTGCCAGCAGTCTCTCTGGAAACACCATATATTTT. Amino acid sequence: CASSLSGNTIYF.

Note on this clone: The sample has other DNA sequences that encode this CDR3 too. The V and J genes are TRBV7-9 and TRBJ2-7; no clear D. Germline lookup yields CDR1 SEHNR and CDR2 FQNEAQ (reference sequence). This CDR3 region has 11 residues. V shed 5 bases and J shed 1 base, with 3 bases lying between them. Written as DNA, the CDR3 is TGTGCCAGCAGCCCGTCCTACGAGCAGTACTTC. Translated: CASSPSYEQYF.

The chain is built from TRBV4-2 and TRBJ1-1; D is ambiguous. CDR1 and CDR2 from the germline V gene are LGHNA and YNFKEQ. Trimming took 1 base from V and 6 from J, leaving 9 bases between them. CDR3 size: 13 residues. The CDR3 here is CASSQAREAEAFF. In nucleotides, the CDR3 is TGTGCCAGCAGCCAAGCGCGGGAAGCTGAAGCTTTCTTT.

The CDR3 here is CASSPAGDGYTF. The CDR3 bases are TGTGCCAGCAGCCCGGCAGGGGACGGCTACACCTTC. The chain employs TRBV7-2 and TRBJ1-2; the D gene is possibly TRBD1 (6 bases). The V end was cut by 5 bases, the J end by 8 bases, with 12 bases between. The V gene's germline CDR1 is SGHTA and CDR2 FQGNSA. The CDR3 is 12 residues long.

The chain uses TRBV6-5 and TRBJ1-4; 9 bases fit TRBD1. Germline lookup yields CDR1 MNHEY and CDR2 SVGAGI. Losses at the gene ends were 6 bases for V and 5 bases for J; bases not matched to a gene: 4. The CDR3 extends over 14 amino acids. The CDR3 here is CASRRQGGNEKLFF. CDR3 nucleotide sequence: TGTGCCAGCAGAAGACAGGGGGGGAATGAAAAACTGTTTTTT.

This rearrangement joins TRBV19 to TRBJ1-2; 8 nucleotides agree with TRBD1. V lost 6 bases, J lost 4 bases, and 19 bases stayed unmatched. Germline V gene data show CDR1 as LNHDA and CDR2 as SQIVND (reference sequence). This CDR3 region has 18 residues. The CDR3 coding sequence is TGTGCCAGTAGCGTTGGGCCACTTCAGGGGGCGCCCAGCTATGGCTACACCTTC. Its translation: CASSVGPLQGAPSYGYTF. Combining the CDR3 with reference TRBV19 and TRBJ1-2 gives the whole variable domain DGGITQSPKYLFRKEGQNVTLSCEQNLNHDAMYWYRQDPGQGLRLIYYSQIVNDFQKGDIAEGYSVSREKKESFPLTVTSAQKNPTAFYLCASSVGPLQGAPSYGYTFGSGTRLTVV.

This chain's CDR3 is CASSQGRDTEAFF. CDR3 nucleotides: TGCGCCAGCAGCCAAGGGAGGGACACTGAAGCTTTCTTT. The chain joins TRBV4-1 to TRBJ1-1; D gene uncertain. This CDR3 has 13 residues. The ends were cut back, 1 base at V and 3 bases at J, with 6 bases in the middle. Germline V gives CDR1 MGHRA, CDR2 YSYEKL.

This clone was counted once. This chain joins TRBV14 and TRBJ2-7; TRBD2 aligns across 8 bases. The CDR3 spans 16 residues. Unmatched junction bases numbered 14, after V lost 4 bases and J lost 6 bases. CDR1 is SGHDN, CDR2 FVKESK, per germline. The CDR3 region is CASSRDLRLAPAEQYF. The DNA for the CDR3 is TGTGCCAGCAGCCGAGATCTACGACTAGCGCCAGCCGAGCAGTACTTC.

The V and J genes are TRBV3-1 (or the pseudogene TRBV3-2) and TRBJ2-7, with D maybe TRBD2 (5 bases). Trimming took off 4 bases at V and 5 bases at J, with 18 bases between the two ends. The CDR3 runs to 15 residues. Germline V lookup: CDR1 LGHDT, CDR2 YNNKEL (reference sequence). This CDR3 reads CASSPYRGNNDEQYF. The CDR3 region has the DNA TGTGCCAGCAGCCCCTACCGGGGTAATAACGACGAGCAGTACTTC.

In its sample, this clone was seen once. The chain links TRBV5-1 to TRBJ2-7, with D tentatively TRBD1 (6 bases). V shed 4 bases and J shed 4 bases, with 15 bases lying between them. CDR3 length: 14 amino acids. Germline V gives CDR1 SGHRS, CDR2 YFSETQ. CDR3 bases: TGCGCCAGCAGCACAGGACAGTTATTGTACGAGCAGTACTTC. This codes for CASSTGQLLYEQYF.